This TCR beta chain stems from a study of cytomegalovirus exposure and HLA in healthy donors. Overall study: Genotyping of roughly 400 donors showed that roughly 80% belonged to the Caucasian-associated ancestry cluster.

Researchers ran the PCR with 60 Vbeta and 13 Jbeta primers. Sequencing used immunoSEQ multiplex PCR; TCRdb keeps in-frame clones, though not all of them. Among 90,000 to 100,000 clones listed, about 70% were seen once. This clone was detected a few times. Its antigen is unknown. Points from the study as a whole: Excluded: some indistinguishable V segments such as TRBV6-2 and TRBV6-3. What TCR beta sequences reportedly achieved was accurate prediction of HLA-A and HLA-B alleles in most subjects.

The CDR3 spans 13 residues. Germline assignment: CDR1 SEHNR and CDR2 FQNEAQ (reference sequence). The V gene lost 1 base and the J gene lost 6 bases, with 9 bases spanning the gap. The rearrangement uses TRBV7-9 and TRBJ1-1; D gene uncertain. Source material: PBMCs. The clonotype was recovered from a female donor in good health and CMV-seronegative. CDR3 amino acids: CASSLEYTSEAFF. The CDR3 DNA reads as TGTGCCAGCAGCTTAGAATACACATCTGAAGCTTTCTTT.